This paragraph reports one T cell receptor (beta chain). The antigen is unknown. This may be a read error, as it is one base from a much larger clone. The data stem from a study of tumor-infiltrating lymphocytes in glioblastoma multiforme. Study results and caveats: The T cells in this sample were not sorted into functional subsets.

Multiple V-beta primers and a C-beta primer amplified TCRB from RNA. Unique molecular identifiers were not described for the libraries. From the multiplex PCR reads, TCRdb called clonotypes with MiXCR, one entry per CDR3 protein. The sample includes about 8,400 distinct CDR3 sequences, around 70% seen only once; the top ten take 40% to 60%. The TCR sequence derives from a male donor with glioblastoma. The material sequenced was brain tumor tissue.

DNA of the CDR3: TGTACCACCAGTGACTCCAGAGGGGGCATCACAGATACGCAGTATTTT. Translated: CTTSDSRGGITDTQYF. The chain couples TRBV24-1 to TRBJ2-3; 7 nucleotides align to TRBD1. The CDR3 runs 16 residues. Germline values: CDR1 KGHDR, CDR2 SFDVKD.